The clone carrying this T cell receptor (beta chain) was observed a single time. Its antigen is as yet unknown. Trimming removed 7 bases from V and 0 bases from J, with 13 bases in between. The CDR3 is 15 amino acids. Looked up from germline, CDR1 is SNHLY and CDR2 is FYNNEI. These data come from a study of vaccination and CD4 T cells after COVID-19. On the study more broadly: Post-COVID sampling occurred a median around 100 days after diagnosis (range 35 to 161).

Treatment indicated: roughly nine-day PBMC culture with coronavirus spike peptide pools or control peptides (ViraFEST assay). These CD4+ T cells came from an unexposed donor, sampled before the COVID-19 pandemic (2011-2018). Days 3 and 7 saw half the medium replaced with fresh IL-2 medium. Cultured CD4+ T-cell DNA underwent Oncomine TCR Beta short-read sequencing. TCRdb re-derived calls from the PCR reads in MiXCR, one entry per CDR3 protein. Of approximately 9,200 distinct CDR3 sequences listed, around 40% were seen once; the top ten hold 9.5% to 15%. The sequence was collected from a human donor in good health. The sequencing sample was made of CD4+ T cells from blood, cultured in vitro. V usage is TRBV2 and J usage is TRBJ2-1; D is perhaps TRBD1 (5 bases). The chain's CDR3 is CASTLKRGSYNEQFF. The CDR3 DNA is TGTGCCAGCACTCTAAAAAGGGGCTCCTACAATGAGCAGTTCTTC. The variable domain in full, completed from reference TRBV2 and TRBJ2-1, reads EPEVTQTPSHQVTQMGQEVILRCVPISNHLYFYWYRQILGQKVEFLVSFYNNEISEKSEIFDDQFSVERPDGSNFTLKIRSTKLEDSAMYFCASTLKRGSYNEQFFGPGTRLTVL.